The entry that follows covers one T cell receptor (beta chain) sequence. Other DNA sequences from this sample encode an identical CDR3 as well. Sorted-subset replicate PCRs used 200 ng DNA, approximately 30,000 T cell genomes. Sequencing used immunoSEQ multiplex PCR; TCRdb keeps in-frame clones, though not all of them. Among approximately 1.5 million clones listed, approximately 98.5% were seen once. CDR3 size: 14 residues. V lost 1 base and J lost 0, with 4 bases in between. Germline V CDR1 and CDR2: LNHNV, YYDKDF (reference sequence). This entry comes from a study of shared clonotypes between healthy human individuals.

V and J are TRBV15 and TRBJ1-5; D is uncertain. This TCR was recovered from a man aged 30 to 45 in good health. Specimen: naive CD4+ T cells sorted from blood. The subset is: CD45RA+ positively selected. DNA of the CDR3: TGTGCCACCAGCAGAGGGTATAGCAATCAGCCCCAGCATTTT. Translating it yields CATSRGYSNQPQHF.